The 21 T cell receptor beta chains presented below share a single source sample, sequenced in a study of blood T cell repertoires in COVID-19 (TCRdb year 2020). The receptor library was made with the immunoSEQ multiplex PCR assay. TCRdb holds this immuneACCESS table with in-frame rearrangements only. Some clones are missing; in checked studies, unresolved V genes explain under half, and the rest has no known cause. This sample is represented by about 360,000 clones; around 87% of them were singletons. Jointly, the top ten make up around 1.9% of the sample. Sequencing input: PBMCs or T cells enriched from blood (not recorded which). These receptors all stem from a man aged 35-49 years in a cohort exposed to, infected with or recovered from COVID-19 (not recorded which).

The V gene is TRBV7-2, the J gene TRBJ2-1; a weak D match, TRBD2 (5 bases). Trimming removed 5 bases at V and 4 bases at J, with 18 bases between. There are 16 residues in the CDR3. Germline assignment: CDR1 SGHTA and CDR2 FQGNSA. CDR3 residues: CASSPGRAPPYNEQFF. The CDR3 DNA sequence: TGTGCCAGCAGCCCCGGGCGGGCGCCACCGTACAATGAGCAGTTCTTC.

The V and J genes are TRBV11-2 and TRBJ2-1; D might be TRBD2 (6 bases). The germline V gene has CDR1 SGHAT and CDR2 FQNNGV. Trimming took off 1 base at V and 6 bases at J, with 10 bases between the two ends. CDR3 length equals 14 residues. The DNA for the CDR3 is TGTGCCAGCAGCTTAGGGGGACTTCGCAATGAGCAGTTCTTC. It specifies CASSLGGLRNEQFF.

The V and J genes are TRBV28 and TRBJ2-5; 12 bases map to TRBD2. This CDR3 region has 16 residues. Losses at the gene ends were 5 bases for V and 4 bases for J; bases not matched to a gene: 8. Germline assignment: CDR1 MDHEN and CDR2 SYDVKM. The CDR3 region has the DNA TGTGCCAGCAGTCCTGTTGGACTAGCGGGACGAGAGACCCAGTACTTC. This sequence encodes CASSPVGLAGRETQYF.

Comments on this clone: This may come from a read error, since a much larger clone is one base off. Other DNA sequences in the sample encode the same CDR3. The chain is built from TRBV6-5 and TRBJ2-7; 9 nucleotides line up with TRBD2. The CDR3 has 15 amino acids. Germline lookup yields CDR1 MNHEY and CDR2 SVGAGI. V was pared by 0 bases and J by 0 bases, with 0 bases of the junction left unmatched. Here the CDR3 DNA reads TGTGCCAGCAGTTACTCTAGCGGGAGCTCCTACGAGCAGTACTTC. It specifies CASSYSSGSSYEQYF.

A single count supports this clone. The rearrangement uses TRBV28 and TRBJ2-2; D may be TRBD1 (5 bases). V was clipped by 11 bases and J by 2 bases, with 18 bases between them. This CDR3 is built from 15 residues. Per germline, CDR1 MDHEN and CDR2 SYDVKM. Written as DNA, the CDR3 is TGTGCCTCCTGCTCTTGGCAGGGAAACACCGGGGAGCTGTTTTTT. It encodes CASCSWQGNTGELFF.

The chain joins TRBV30 to TRBJ1-5, with a tentative D call TRBD1 (5 bases). The V gene's germline CDR1 is GTSNPN and CDR2 SVGIG (reference sequence). With 0 bases removed from V and 0 bases from J, the gap between germline ends came to 12 bases. The CDR3 runs 16 residues. Here the CDR3 reads CAWSVPRANSNQPQHF. For the CDR3, the DNA is TGTGCCTGGAGTGTACCCAGGGCCAATAGCAATCAGCCCCAGCATTTT. Combining the CDR3 with reference TRBV30 and TRBJ1-5 gives the whole variable domain SQTIHQWPATLVQPVGSPLSLECTVEGTSNPNLYWYRQAAGRGLQLLFYSVGIGQISSEVPQNLSASRPQDRQFILSSKKLLLSDSGFYLCAWSVPRANSNQPQHFGDGTRLSIL.

This clone was seen more than once but under ten times. This sequence joins TRBV5-1 and TRBJ1-1, with D uncertain. The V end was cut by 0 bases, the J end by 7 bases, with 13 bases between. This CDR3 region has 14 residues. Per germline, CDR1 SGHRS and CDR2 YFSETQ. The CDR3 reads CASSLVQGGDEAFF. In nucleotides, the CDR3 is TGCGCCAGCAGCTTGGTGCAAGGAGGAGATGAAGCTTTCTTT.

The J gene is TRBJ2-2, the V gene TRBV5-1; 10 bases line up with TRBD1. CDR3 length: 15 amino acids. CDR1 is SGHRS and CDR2 is YFSETQ in the germline V gene. The trim removed 4 bases at V and 5 bases at J, leaving 5 bases unmatched. CDR3 coding DNA: TGCGCCAGCAGCCCCGGACAGGGGGGGACCGGGGAGCTGTTTTTT. Its translation is CASSPGQGGTGELFF.

This clone showed up just once. The rearrangement joins TRBV11-3 to TRBJ2-7; D might be TRBD2 (5 bases). The CDR3 has 14 amino acids. The ends were cut back, 1 base at V and 1 base at J, with 8 bases in the middle. The germline gives CDR1 SGHNT, CDR2 YENEEA. The CDR3 reads CASSLGGGSYEQYF. The CDR3, as DNA: TGTGCCAGCAGCTTAGGTGGAGGATCCTACGAGCAGTACTTC.

The chain carries TRBV15 and TRBJ1-2; 10 nucleotides align to TRBD1. Germline lookup yields CDR1 LNHNV and CDR2 YYDKDF (reference sequence). CDR3 length: 14 residues. V lost 4 bases and J lost 4; bases outside the gene matches: 3. The CDR3 bases are TGTGCCACCAGCAAGGGGACAGGGGCCTATGGCTACACCTTC. Translating gives CATSKGTGAYGYTF.

The chain links TRBV29-1 to TRBJ2-3; a possible D gene is TRBD1 (6 bases). V lost 2 bases and J lost 5, with 14 bases in between. The CDR3 spans 14 residues. Germline CDR1 reads SQVTM; CDR2 reads ANQGSEA. CDR3 nucleotides: TGCAGCGTTGAAAGACAGGAAAGGGGAGATACGCAGTATTTT. Protein product: CSVERQERGDTQYF.

The chain recombines TRBV19 with TRBJ1-5, with a possible D match to TRBD1 (5 bases). Germline V gives CDR1 LNHDA, CDR2 SQIVND (reference sequence). Trimming removed 1 base from V and 6 bases from J, with 13 bases in between. The CDR3 length is 15 residues. CDR3 coding DNA: TGTGCCAGTAGTATAGTAGGCGGGGGAGGTCAGCCCCAGCATTTT. Protein: CASSIVGGGGQPQHF.

The sample holds one count of this clone. The chain uses TRBV4-1 and TRBJ2-6, with no clear D. CDR1 is MGHRA, CDR2 YSYEKL, per germline. V lost 0 bases and J lost 0, with 12 bases in between. CDR3 length: 18 residues. The CDR3 here is CASSQDPPEVSGANVLTF. CDR3 DNA sequence: TGCGCCAGCAGCCAAGATCCCCCTGAGGTCTCTGGGGCCAACGTCCTGACTTTC.

The chain combines TRBV2 with TRBJ1-1, with 7 bases identical to TRBD1. Trimming took 4 bases from V and 1 from J; bases not matched to a gene: 6. Germline V gene sequence: CDR1 SNHLY, CDR2 FYNNEI. This CDR3 has 15 residues. CDR3 amino acids: CASSVLRQGNTEAFF. CDR3 DNA: TGTGCCAGCAGTGTACTGAGACAGGGGAACACTGAAGCTTTCTTT.

The genes are TRBV7-9 and TRBJ1-5, with a possible D match to TRBD1 (5 bases). CDR3 length equals 14 residues. Per germline, CDR1 SEHNR and CDR2 FQNEAQ (reference sequence). V shed 5 bases and J shed 2 bases, with 10 bases lying between them. CDR3 nucleotide sequence: TGTGCCAGCAGCCCTGGGGGGGGCAATCAGCCCCAGCATTTT. Protein product: CASSPGGGNQPQHF.

V gene TRBV7-2 combines with J gene TRBJ1-1, with TRBD1 as a possible D gene (6 bases). Trimming left V 5 bases short and J 8 bases short, with 15 bases between. Germline V lookup: CDR1 SGHTA, CDR2 FQGNSA. The CDR3 loop spans 13 amino acids. CDR3 bases: TGTGCCAGCAGCCCCCGGTGGGGACAAGAAGCTTTCTTT. Protein: CASSPRWGQEAFF.

This rearrangement joins TRBV4-2 to TRBJ2-2; the D gene is possibly TRBD1 (5 bases). This CDR3 has 17 amino acids. V dropped 1 base and J dropped 0 bases, with 12 bases sitting between them. The germline gives CDR1 LGHNA, CDR2 YNFKEQ. CDR3 residues: CASSQGRQGPNTGELFF. CDR3 DNA: TGTGCCAGCAGCCAAGGGCGCCAGGGCCCGAACACCGGGGAGCTGTTTTTT.

The table lists this clone with a count of one. This chain links TRBV18 with TRBJ1-5; maybe TRBD1 (5 bases). Trimming stripped 2 bases from V and 3 bases from J, with 8 bases between. The germline CDR1 and CDR2 sequences are KGHSH and LQKENI. This CDR3 is 14 amino acids long. CDR3 amino acids: CASSPEDNNQPQHF. In nucleotides, the CDR3 is TGTGCCAGCTCACCAGAGGACAACAATCAGCCCCAGCATTTT.

The chain uses TRBV5-1 and TRBJ2-3; TRBD2 agrees at 14 bases. Germline CDR1 reads SGHRS; CDR2 reads YFSETQ. Trimming cost V 0 bases and J 4 bases; bases outside gene matches: 1. The CDR3 has 16 residues. CDR3 sequence (DNA): TGCGCCAGCAGCTTGGGACTAGCGGGAGGGGCAGATACGCAGTATTTT. Its translation is CASSLGLAGGADTQYF.

This clone was detected only once. The rearrangement uses TRBV7-9 and TRBJ1-4; 9 nucleotides line up with TRBD1. Germline assignment: CDR1 SEHNR and CDR2 FQNEAQ (reference sequence). After removal of 1 base from V and 10 bases from J, the junction contained 7 bases not matched to a gene. The CDR3 totals 15 residues. This CDR3 is CASSLGGTGSVKLFF. The CDR3 nucleotides read TGTGCCAGCAGCTTAGGAGGGACAGGGAGCGTAAAACTGTTTTTT.

V and J are TRBV7-2 and TRBJ2-4; D might be TRBD2 (5 bases). CDR1 and CDR2 (germline): SGHTA, FQGNSA. The CDR3 runs 16 residues. V lost 1 base, J lost 3 bases, and 13 bases lay in between. The CDR3 here is CASSLGSGMGKNIQYF. The CDR3 coding sequence is TGTGCCAGCAGCTTAGGATCGGGAATGGGCAAAAACATTCAGTACTTC.